One and the same sample provided the 21 T cell receptor beta chains below, sequenced in a study of metastatic and nonmetastatic thyroid tumors. TCRdb re-processed the PCR reads through MiXCR. The sample consists of about 21,000 clones, around 11% of them appearing once. Thyroid surgery took place with no prior treatment in any patient. Sequenced sample: blood. The origin of the receptors is a female donor with papillary thyroid cancer or a benign thyroid nodule (not recorded which). Some clones in this sample may be carry-over from other donors' samples.

The chain uses TRBV14 and TRBJ1-2; possible D gene TRBD1, 6 bases. Per the germline V gene, CDR1 is SGHDN and CDR2 is FVKESK. The length of the CDR3 is 16 residues. Trimming shortened V by 5 bases and J by 5 bases, and 21 bases separated the two germline ends. The CDR3 loop is CASSARGLQGWYGYTF. In DNA, the CDR3 is TGTGCCAGCAGCGCCAGGGGCCTTCAGGGGTGGTATGGCTACACCTTC.

This clone has more than one count but fewer than ten. The chain links TRBV6-2 or TRBV6-3 to TRBJ2-7; 7 bases line up with TRBD1. Germline V gene sequence: CDR1 MNHEY, CDR2 SVGEGT. CDR3 length: 17 residues. V was pared by 6 bases and J by 0 bases, with 14 bases of the junction left unmatched. DNA of the CDR3: TGTGCCAGCAGCCGATATCCCCGCGACAGGGCCTCCTACGAGCAGTACTTC. Residues: CASSRYPRDRASYEQYF.

A remark on this clone: At one boundary the junction diverges from the germline segment, which might be a read error. This chain connects TRBV5-1 to TRBJ2-5, with 7 bases lining up with TRBD2. The CDR3 totals 16 residues. Germline CDR1 and CDR2: SGHRS and YFSETQ. The CDR3 region is CASETSAHQGGENQYF. The CDR3 DNA sequence: TGCGCCAGCGAAACTAGCGCCCATCAGGGAGGAGAGAACCAGTACTTC.

The V and J genes are TRBV27 and TRBJ2-3, with D possibly TRBD1 on 5 matching bases. This CDR3 is built from 13 residues. Trimming took 3 bases from V and 2 from J, leaving 6 bases between them. The germline gives CDR1 MNHEY, CDR2 SMNVEV (reference sequence). This CDR3 is CASSLTATDTQYF. The CDR3 DNA reads as TGTGCCAGCAGTTTGACAGCCACAGATACGCAGTATTTT.

The rearrangement links TRBV5-4 to TRBJ2-2; possible D gene TRBD1, 5 bases. The germline V gene encodes CDR1 SGHNT and CDR2 YYREEE (reference sequence). Trimming pared 4 bases from V and 7 bases from J, leaving 11 bases between. CDR3 length: 13 residues. CDR3 nucleotides: TGTGCCAGCAGCATATTGACAGACGGGGAGCTGTTTTTT. Protein sequence: CASSILTDGELFF.

This clone was counted many times. Sequence at one end of the junction differs from germline and may be a read error. V usage is TRBV15 and J usage is TRBJ2-5; weak D call: TRBD2 (5 bases). Germline CDR1 reads LNHNV; CDR2 reads YYDKDF (reference sequence). This CDR3 has 14 residues. CDR3 sequence: CATSRKFEEGLRNF. The CDR3 nucleotides read TGTGCCACCAGCAGAAAATTTGAAGAGGGTCTTAGGAACTTC.

The table lists this clone with many counts. This rearrangement joins TRBV15 to TRBJ1-5; D is unclear. The CDR3 spans 16 residues. Germline V gene sequence: CDR1 LNHNV, CDR2 YYDKDF (reference sequence). Trimming took off 0 bases at V and 3 bases at J, with 12 bases between the two ends. CDR3 region: CATSRDPLSANQPQHF. Written as DNA, the CDR3 is TGTGCCACCAGCAGAGACCCCCTAAGCGCCAATCAGCCCCAGCATTTT.

This clone has ten or more counts. V usage is TRBV3-1 and J usage is TRBJ2-7; tentative D call: TRBD2 (5 bases). The CDR3 is 13 amino acids. Trimming stripped 0 bases from V and 6 bases from J, with 9 bases between. The germline V gene encodes CDR1 LGHDT and CDR2 YNNKEL (reference sequence). The CDR3 nucleotides are TGTGCCAGCAGCCAAGATAACCGGGGCGAGCAGTACTTC. As protein: CASSQDNRGEQYF.

This clone is medium-sized by share. The V gene is TRBV27, the J gene TRBJ1-2; D gene uncertain. V was cut by 4 bases and J by 4 bases, with 10 bases left in between. Germline values: CDR1 MNHEY, CDR2 SMNVEV (reference sequence). This CDR3 is 13 amino acids long. The CDR3 DNA follows: TGTGCCAGCAGTTGGAGCTCGGGCTATGGCTACACCTTC. Translation: CASSWSSGYGYTF.

This clone was counted many times. The chain is built from TRBV6-5 and TRBJ2-7, with TRBD2 matching over 14 bases. There are 20 residues in the CDR3. The junction had 15 bases not matched to a gene; V was cut back by 5 bases and J by 0 bases. Germline CDR1 reads MNHEY; CDR2 reads SVGAGI. This chain's CDR3 is CASSRNPRTSGRPGSYEQYF. As DNA, the CDR3 is TGTGCCAGCAGTCGCAACCCTCGGACTAGCGGGAGGCCCGGCTCCTACGAGCAGTACTTC.

Points on this clone: One end of the junction is discordant with germline, which a read error may explain. The chain is built from TRBV24-1 and TRBJ2-1; D may be TRBD2 (5 bases). Per the germline V gene, CDR1 is KGHDR and CDR2 is SFDVKD. This CDR3 has 15 residues. The CDR3 reads CATSGGRHSYNEQFF. The CDR3 DNA sequence: TGCGCCACCAGTGGAGGCAGACACTCCTACAATGAGCAGTTCTTC.

This clone was seen repeatedly, ten times or more. The chain is built from TRBV6-4 and TRBJ2-3; perhaps TRBD2 as D (6 bases). V was trimmed by 4 bases and J by 0 bases, leaving 8 bases between them. Per germline, CDR1 MRHNA and CDR2 SNTAGT. The CDR3 loop spans 14 amino acids. CDR3 nucleotides: TGTGCCAGCAGTGCCGGGACTAGCACAGATACGCAGTATTTT. This codes for CASSAGTSTDTQYF.

This clone has a count of ten or more. The chain combines TRBV27 with TRBJ1-5, with a possible D match to TRBD1 (5 bases). From germline, CDR1 is MNHEY and CDR2 SMNVEV (reference sequence). Deletions cut 6 bases from V and 4 bases from J, with 16 bases between. This CDR3 is 15 amino acids long. In nucleotides, the CDR3 is TGTGCCAGCAGAGATCGGCAGGGCGCGAATCAGCCCCAGCATTTT. This translates into CASRDRQGANQPQHF.

This clone was counted only a few times. The gene calls are TRBV7-3 and TRBJ2-7; D is perhaps TRBD1 (5 bases). Trimming left V 3 bases short and J 0 bases short, with 21 bases between. CDR3 size: 18 residues. The V gene's germline CDR1 is SGHTA and CDR2 FQGTGA. This CDR3 is CASSFLPETDRSSYEQYF. The CDR3 coding sequence is TGTGCCAGCAGCTTTCTCCCCGAGACAGACCGGAGCTCCTACGAGCAGTACTTC.

The chain employs TRBV20-1 and TRBJ2-5, with TRBD2 identical over 12 bases. The CDR3 length is 16 residues. Germline V lookup: CDR1 DFQATT, CDR2 SNEGSKA (reference sequence). Unmatched junction bases numbered 6, after V lost 2 bases and J lost 2 bases. DNA of the CDR3: TGCAGTGCTAGAACGTCTAGCGGGGGGGATCAAGAGACCCAGTACTTC. This encodes CSARTSSGGDQETQYF.

Many counts were recorded for this clone. This sequence joins TRBV12-3 or TRBV12-4 and TRBJ2-4; 8 nucleotides agree with TRBD2. This CDR3 has 16 residues. Unmatched junction bases numbered 10, after V lost 5 bases and J lost 4 bases. CDR3 coding DNA: TGTGCCAGCAGTAATGGACGGGGGGGGAAAAAAAACATTCAGTACTTC. The encoded protein is CASSNGRGGKKNIQYF.

This clone was recorded many times. The J gene is TRBJ2-1, the V gene TRBV7-9, with TRBD2 as a possible D gene (6 bases). CDR1 and CDR2 from the germline V gene are SEHNR and FQNEAQ (reference sequence). V was trimmed by 8 bases and J by 7 bases, leaving 15 bases between them. This CDR3 comprises 13 residues. The CDR3 spells CASRGSGTNEQFF. The DNA for the CDR3 is TGTGCCAGCCGGGGTAGCGGCACAAATGAGCAGTTCTTC.

This clone came up many times. The chain employs TRBV6-4 and TRBJ2-3, with 12 bases identical to TRBD2. Germline V gene lookup returns CDR1 MRHNA and CDR2 SNTAGT. The CDR3 loop spans 15 amino acids. The ends lost 3 bases at V and 4 bases at J; junction bases unmatched: 2. CDR3 nucleotides: TGTGCCAGCAGTGAGACTAGCGGGAGCTCAGATACGCAGTATTTT. It is translated as CASSETSGSSDTQYF.

This clone came up many times. The chain is built from TRBV20-1 and TRBJ2-3; the match to TRBD1 covers 9 bases. Germline V gene sequence: CDR1 DFQATT, CDR2 SNEGSKA (reference sequence). This CDR3 spans 15 amino acids. Unmatched junction bases numbered 7, after V lost 3 bases and J lost 3 bases. The chain's CDR3 is CSASIGTGSTDTQYF. As DNA, the CDR3 is TGCAGTGCTAGCATTGGGACAGGGTCTACAGATACGCAGTATTTT.

This clone occurred many times. This chain uses TRBV11-2 with TRBJ2-1; 7 bases match TRBD1. CDR1 is SGHAT and CDR2 is FQNNGV in the germline V gene. This CDR3 is 13 amino acids long. V lost 7 bases to trimming and J lost 4 bases; unmatched junction nucleotides: 4. CDR3 coding DNA: TGTGCCAGCAACAACAGGGGTTACAATGAGCAGTTCTTC. It translates to CASNNRGYNEQFF.

This clone has ten or more counts. The CDR3 here is CASSSRLAGGTDTQYF. The CDR3 DNA reads as TGTGCCAGCAGCTCAAGACTAGCGGGGGGCACAGATACGCAGTATTTT. V usage is TRBV9 and J usage is TRBJ2-3; 12 positions match TRBD2. Trimming cost V 4 bases and J 1 base; bases outside gene matches: 4. The CDR3 has 16 residues. Germline CDR1 SGDLS, CDR2 YYNGEE.